This entry lists 16 T cell receptor beta chains sequenced from one sample in a study of Ad26.COV2.S vaccination and SARS-CoV-2 variants. Using immunoSEQ multiplex PCR, the repertoire was profiled, and TCRdb retains in-frame clones only, with some absent. The repertoire holds about 350,000 clones, with approximately 86% as singletons. Regarding treatment: approximately 18 received Ad26.COV2.S at low or high dose, single or two shots; 5 received placebo; per-sample allocation not given. Material that was analyzed had been drawn on day 63 after the first vaccine or placebo injection. The source material was peripheral blood, sampled in a trial of Ad26.COV2.S vaccine versus placebo. These receptors were collected from a person between 18 and 59 years old who received the Ad26.COV2.S COVID-19 vaccine or a placebo.

The rearrangement links TRBV18 to TRBJ2-3, with a possible D match to TRBD1 (5 bases). This CDR3 contains 16 residues. The germline V and J ends were trimmed by 3 bases and 0 bases, with 13 bases remaining between them. Germline V gene data show CDR1 as KGHSH and CDR2 as LQKENI. CDR3 residues: CASSPRQTPSTDTQYF. CDR3 sequence (DNA): TGTGCCAGCTCACCGAGACAGACCCCTAGCACAGATACGCAGTATTTT.

CDR3: CASSPNGDRNEKLFF. The CDR3 region has the DNA TGTGCCAGCAGCCCCAACGGGGACCGTAATGAAAAACTGTTTTTT. The chain uses TRBV21-1 and TRBJ1-4. TRBV21-1 is designated a pseudogene. This CDR3 is built from 15 residues.

The chain employs TRBV2 and TRBJ2-1; TRBD2 matches at 10 bases. The J segment lost 8 bases and the V segment lost 1 base, leaving 11 bases of the junction unmatched. This CDR3 is built from 17 residues. Germline CDR1 is SNHLY and CDR2 is FYNNEI. The CDR3 sequence: CASSEERSGGAKDEQFF. The CDR3 nucleotides read TGTGCCAGCAGTGAAGAAAGGAGCGGGGGGGCCAAGGATGAGCAGTTCTTC.

A word on this clone: In the same sample, other DNA sequences code for this CDR3. The rearrangement links TRBV3-1 (or the pseudogene TRBV3-2) to TRBJ1-1; TRBD1 might be the D (6 bases). Germline V gene data show CDR1 as LGHDT and CDR2 as YNNKEL (reference sequence). The V and J ends lost 1 base and 1 base respectively, with 7 bases between them. The CDR3 consists of 14 residues. The CDR3 spells CASSQVTGNTEAFF. The CDR3 coding sequence is TGTGCCAGCAGCCAAGTGACAGGGAACACTGAAGCTTTCTTT.

The chain couples TRBV4-1 to TRBJ2-7; tentative D call: TRBD1 (5 bases). Trimming took off 0 bases at V and 3 bases at J, with 15 bases between the two ends. CDR3 length: 16 residues. Germline lookup yields CDR1 MGHRA and CDR2 YSYEKL. The CDR3 spells CASSQERAPGLYEQYF. CDR3 nucleotides: TGCGCCAGCAGCCAAGAGCGTGCGCCAGGGCTCTACGAGCAGTACTTC.

The V gene is TRBV27, the J gene TRBJ2-1; a possible D gene is TRBD2 (6 bases). Per the germline V gene, CDR1 is MNHEY and CDR2 is SMNVEV (reference sequence). This CDR3 is 15 amino acids long. The V and J ends lost 8 bases and 4 bases respectively, with 18 bases between them. CDR3 sequence reads: CASGSGTARYNEQFF. CDR3 coding DNA: TGTGCCAGCGGGTCAGGGACTGCAAGGTACAATGAGCAGTTCTTC.

This chain uses TRBV7-8 with TRBJ1-3; D is possibly TRBD1 (6 bases). This CDR3 has 15 residues. With 5 bases removed from V and 7 bases from J, the gap between germline ends came to 18 bases. Germline V lookup: CDR1 SGHVS, CDR2 FQNEAQ. This CDR3 reads CASSRGTSSWNTIYF. CDR3 nucleotide sequence: TGTGCCAGCAGCCGAGGGACATCTTCCTGGAACACCATATATTTT.

J is TRBJ2-7 and V is TRBV28; the D is unclear. The CDR3 loop spans 14 amino acids. Trimming removed 3 bases from V and 3 bases from J, with 12 bases in between. The germline V gene has CDR1 MDHEN and CDR2 SYDVKM. CDR3 in amino acids: CASSFSLGYYEQYF. In nucleotides, the CDR3 is TGTGCCAGCAGTTTCTCTTTGGGCTACTACGAGCAGTACTTC.

With respect to this clone: Distinct nucleotide sequences in the sample also encode this CDR3. The rearrangement links TRBV7-2 to TRBJ2-7; D not resolved. The V end was cut by 1 base, the J end by 2 bases, with 6 bases between. The CDR3 consists of 13 residues. CDR1 and CDR2 (germline): SGHTA, FQGNSA. Here the CDR3 reads CASSLGTTYEQYF. Here the CDR3 DNA reads TGTGCCAGCAGCTTAGGAACTACCTACGAGCAGTACTTC.

The J gene is TRBJ2-1, the V gene TRBV7-2; TRBD1 is a possible D gene (5 bases). This CDR3 has 16 residues. CDR1 is SGHTA, CDR2 FQGNSA, per germline. With 5 bases removed from V and 4 bases from J, the gap between germline ends came to 18 bases. The CDR3 sequence: CASSPSPLGPYNEQFF. CDR3 nucleotide sequence: TGTGCCAGCAGCCCAAGCCCCCTGGGGCCGTACAATGAGCAGTTCTTC. The whole variable domain, remainder taken from reference TRBV7-2 and TRBJ2-1, is GAGVSQSPSNKVTEKGKDVELRCDPISGHTALYWYRQSLGQGLEFLIYFQGNSAPDKSGLPSDRFSAERTGGSVSTLTIQRTQQEDSAVYLCASSPSPLGPYNEQFFGPGTRLTVL.

This clone was detected only a few times. The rearrangement joins TRBV28 to TRBJ1-3; maybe TRBD1 (6 bases). This CDR3 has 17 amino acids. Germline CDR1 reads MDHEN; CDR2 reads SYDVKM. The germline V and J ends were trimmed by 7 bases and 0 bases, with 19 bases remaining between them. DNA of the CDR3: TGTGCCAGCACTTCAGTGGGGGGCGCCTCCTCTGGAAACACCATATATTTT. Its protein is CASTSVGGASSGNTIYF.

The gene calls are TRBV5-6 and TRBJ2-1; D possibly corresponds to TRBD1 (6 bases). The V end was cut by 3 bases, the J end by 1 base, with 14 bases between. CDR3 length: 16 amino acids. Germline-derived CDR1 and CDR2 are SGHDT and YYEEEE. CDR3 in amino acids: CASSYVQGRSYNEQFF. The DNA of the CDR3 is TGTGCCAGCAGCTATGTACAGGGCCGATCCTACAATGAGCAGTTCTTC.

The chain uses TRBV4-2 and TRBJ2-1; 7 bases agree with TRBD2. The CDR3 has 16 amino acids. Germline V CDR1 and CDR2: LGHNA, YNFKEQ. J gave up 1 base and V 0 bases, and 3 bases lay outside the gene matches. CDR3 sequence reads: CASSQDGGGSYNEQFF. Written as DNA, the CDR3 is TGTGCCAGCAGCCAAGACGGCGGGGGTTCCTACAATGAGCAGTTCTTC.

The chain joins TRBV28 to TRBJ1-1; D is uncertain. V was clipped by 4 bases and J by 6 bases, with 15 bases between them. This CDR3 contains 14 residues. The germline V gene encodes CDR1 MDHEN and CDR2 SYDVKM. CDR3 coding DNA: TGTGCCAGCAGTTCCCGGACTCCTATCCCTGAAGCTTTCTTT. Amino acids: CASSSRTPIPEAFF.

The chain links TRBV7-9 to TRBJ2-5; 8 bases map to TRBD2. V lost 1 base, J lost 4 bases, and 2 bases stayed unmatched. The CDR3 is 14 residues long. Germline V gene sequence: CDR1 SEHNR, CDR2 FQNEAQ (reference sequence). The CDR3 loop is CASSLVAGIETQYF. DNA for the CDR3: TGTGCCAGCAGCTTAGTAGCGGGGATAGAGACCCAGTACTTC. Based on the CDR3 plus reference TRBV7-9 and TRBJ2-5, the full variable domain is DTGVSQNPRHKITKRGQNVTFRCDPISEHNRLYWYRQTLGQGPEFLTYFQNEAQLEKSRLLSDRFSAERPKGSFSTLEIQRTEQGDSAMYLCASSLVAGIETQYFGPGTRLLVL.

This chain joins TRBV13 and TRBJ2-1, with 8 bases lining up with TRBD1. Losses at the gene ends were 5 bases for V and 0 bases for J; bases not matched to a gene: 6. Germline V gene data show CDR1 as PRHDT and CDR2 as FYEKMQ (reference sequence). There are 16 residues in the CDR3. DNA of the CDR3: TGTGCCAGCAGCCCAGGGGGCTCCTACTCCTACAATGAGCAGTTCTTC. Its translation: CASSPGGSYSYNEQFF.